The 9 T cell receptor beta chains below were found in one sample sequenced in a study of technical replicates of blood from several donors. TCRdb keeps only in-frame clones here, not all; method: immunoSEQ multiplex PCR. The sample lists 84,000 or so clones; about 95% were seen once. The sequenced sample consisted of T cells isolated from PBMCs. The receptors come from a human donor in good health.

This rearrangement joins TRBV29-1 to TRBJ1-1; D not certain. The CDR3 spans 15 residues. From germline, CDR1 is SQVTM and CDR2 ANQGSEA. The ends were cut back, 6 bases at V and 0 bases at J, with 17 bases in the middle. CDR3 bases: TGCAGCGTGGGTAGGACGGCCGGGGTGAACACTGAAGCTTTCTTT. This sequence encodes CSVGRTAGVNTEAFF.

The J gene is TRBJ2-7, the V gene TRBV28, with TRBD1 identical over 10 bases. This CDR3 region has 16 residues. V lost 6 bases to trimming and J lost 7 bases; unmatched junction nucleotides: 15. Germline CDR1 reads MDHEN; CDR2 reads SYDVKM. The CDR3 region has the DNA TGTGCCAGCAGAACCTATTCGGGACAGGGGAGGAGGGAGCAGTACTTC. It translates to CASRTYSGQGRREQYF.

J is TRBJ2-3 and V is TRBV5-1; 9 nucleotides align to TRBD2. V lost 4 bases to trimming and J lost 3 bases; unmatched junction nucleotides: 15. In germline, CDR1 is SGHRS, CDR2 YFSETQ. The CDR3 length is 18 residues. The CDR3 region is CASSLYSGGPYSTDTQYF. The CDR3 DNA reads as TGCGCCAGCAGCCTTTATAGCGGGGGCCCCTATTCGACAGATACGCAGTATTTT.

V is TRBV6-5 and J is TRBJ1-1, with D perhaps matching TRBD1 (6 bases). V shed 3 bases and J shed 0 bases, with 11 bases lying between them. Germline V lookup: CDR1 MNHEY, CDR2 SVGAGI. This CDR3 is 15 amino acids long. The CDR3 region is CASSYMDSLNTEAFF. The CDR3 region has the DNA TGTGCCAGCAGTTATATGGACAGCTTGAACACTGAAGCTTTCTTT.

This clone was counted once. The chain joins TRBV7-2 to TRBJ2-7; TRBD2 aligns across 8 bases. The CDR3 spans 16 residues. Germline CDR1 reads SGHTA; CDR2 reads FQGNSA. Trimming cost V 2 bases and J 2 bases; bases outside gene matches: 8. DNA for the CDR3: TGTGCCAGCAGCTTACTCCGGACTAGCAAAGCCTACGAGCAGTACTTC. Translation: CASSLLRTSKAYEQYF.

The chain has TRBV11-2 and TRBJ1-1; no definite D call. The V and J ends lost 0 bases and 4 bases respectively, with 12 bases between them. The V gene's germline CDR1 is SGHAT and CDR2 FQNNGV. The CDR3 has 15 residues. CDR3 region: CASSLEPRRGTEAFF. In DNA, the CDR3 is TGTGCCAGCAGCTTAGAGCCCCGGCGGGGCACTGAAGCTTTCTTT.

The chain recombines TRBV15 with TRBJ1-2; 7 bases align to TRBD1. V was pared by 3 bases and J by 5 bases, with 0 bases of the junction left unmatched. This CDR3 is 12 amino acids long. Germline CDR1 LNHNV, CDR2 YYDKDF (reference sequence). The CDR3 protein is CATSRTGYGYTF. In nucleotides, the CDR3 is TGTGCCACCAGCAGGACAGGGTATGGCTACACCTTC.

The CDR3 is CASSEAPGSDTQYF. The CDR3 DNA reads as TGTGCCAGCAGTGAAGCGCCGGGGTCAGATACGCAGTATTTT. The chain combines TRBV2 with TRBJ2-3; TRBD2 might be the D (5 bases). This CDR3 contains 14 residues. Trimming cost V 0 bases and J 4 bases, with 8 bases left between them. CDR1 is SNHLY, CDR2 FYNNEI, per germline.

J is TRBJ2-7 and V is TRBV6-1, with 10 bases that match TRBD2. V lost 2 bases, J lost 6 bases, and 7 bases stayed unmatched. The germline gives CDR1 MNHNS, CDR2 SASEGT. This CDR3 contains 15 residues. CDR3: CASSEFSGGISEQYF. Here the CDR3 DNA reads TGTGCCAGCAGTGAATTTAGCGGGGGGATTAGCGAGCAGTACTTC.